Below are 30 T cell receptor beta chains sequenced from a single sample in a study of cytomegalovirus exposure and HLA in healthy donors (dated by TCRdb to about 2017). Library prep was done by the immunoSEQ multiplex PCR assay. For the multiplex PCR, a mixture combining 60 forward primers for TCR Vbeta segments and 13 reverse primers for TCR Jbeta segments was used. TCRdb holds this immuneACCESS table with in-frame rearrangements only. Some clones are missing; in checked studies, unresolved V genes explain under half, and the rest has no known cause. The sample data list some 200,000 clones, and 75% to 90% of these were observed just once. The biggest ten clones account for less than 3% of the sample. The sample was PBMCs. These receptors came from a woman aged 35 to 49 in good health and CMV-seronegative.

The genes are TRBV2 and TRBJ1-5; tentative D call: TRBD1 (6 bases). The germline V gene has CDR1 SNHLY and CDR2 FYNNEI. V was shortened by 7 bases and J by 3 bases, with 13 bases between the two germline ends. The CDR3 runs to 14 residues. CDR3 amino acids: CASNSDRNNQPQHF. CDR3 in DNA: TGTGCCAGCAACTCGGACAGAAACAATCAGCCCCAGCATTTT.

The J gene is TRBJ1-2, the V gene TRBV19, with TRBD1 matching over 7 bases. From germline, CDR1 is LNHDA and CDR2 SQIVND (reference sequence). The CDR3 sequence is 14 residues long. J lost 4 bases, V lost 10 bases, and 12 bases had no gene match. CDR3 DNA: TGTGCCACCCACAGACAGGGTCAAAGCTATGGCTACACCTTC. Translating it yields CATHRQGQSYGYTF.

The chain combines TRBV25-1 with TRBJ1-2; perhaps TRBD1 as D (5 bases). V was pared by 4 bases and J by 3 bases, with 15 bases between. The CDR3 contains 15 residues. Per the germline V gene, CDR1 is MGHDK and CDR2 is SYGVNS. The CDR3 spells CASSGWLGLDYGYTF. CDR3 DNA sequence: TGTGCCAGCAGTGGCTGGTTGGGGCTAGACTATGGCTACACCTTC.

J is TRBJ2-7 and V is TRBV6-4; D not resolved. Germline V gene sequence: CDR1 MRHNA, CDR2 SNTAGT. Between the trimmed V and J ends, which lost 4 bases and 6 bases, there was a span of 7 bases. This CDR3 is 11 amino acids long. The chain's CDR3 is CASSGPGEQYF. CDR3 DNA sequence: TGTGCCAGCAGTGGCCCCGGCGAGCAGTACTTC.

The genes are TRBV7-9 and TRBJ2-7; 8 nucleotides align to TRBD1. V was clipped by 6 bases and J by 7 bases; unmatched bases: 20. The CDR3 extends over 17 amino acids. The germline CDR1 and CDR2 sequences are SEHNR and FQNEAQ (reference sequence). CDR3 protein: CASSPAGGSMGEREQYF. The CDR3 DNA reads TGTGCCAGCAGTCCAGCAGGGGGCTCTATGGGAGAGCGTGAGCAGTACTTC.

J is TRBJ2-3 and V is TRBV5-1, with TRBD2 as a possible D gene (6 bases). The germline V and J ends were trimmed by 2 bases and 4 bases, with 17 bases remaining between them. Germline V gives CDR1 SGHRS, CDR2 YFSETQ. The length of the CDR3 is 16 residues. CDR3 sequence: CASSLTGTGSSDTQYF. For the CDR3, the DNA is TGCGCCAGCAGCTTAACCGGGACTGGAAGTTCAGATACGCAGTATTTT.

Comments on this clone: The junction departs from germline at one end; a sequencing error may be responsible. The V call is TRBV10-3, the J call TRBJ1-3; 7 bases are a match to TRBD1. The germline V gene has CDR1 ENHRY and CDR2 SYGVKD. The CDR3 spans 16 residues. The DNA for the CDR3 is TGTGCCGTCTCGACAGGGCATATGAGCTCTGGAAACGCCATATATTTT. Amino acids: CAVSTGHMSSGNAIYF.

V and J are TRBV18 and TRBJ2-7; TRBD2 aligns across 8 bases. V shed 3 bases, J shed 5 bases, and the junction held 12 bases outside the gene matches. The CDR3 extends over 16 amino acids. Germline loops: CDR1 KGHSH, CDR2 LQKENI. The CDR3 region has the DNA TGTGCCAGCTCACCGGGTAATGTAGCGGGGTCCAACGAGCAGTACTTC. Translating it yields CASSPGNVAGSNEQYF.

The V call is TRBV11-2, the J call TRBJ2-1, with a weak D call TRBD2 (6 bases). The V and J ends lost 5 bases and 2 bases respectively, with 22 bases between them. The CDR3 has 18 residues. In germline, CDR1 is SGHAT, CDR2 FQNNGV. CDR3 coding DNA: TGTGCCAGCAGCCCAACTACTAACTGGGGACTGACCTACAATGAGCAGTTCTTC. As protein: CASSPTTNWGLTYNEQFF.

The genes are TRBV11-2 and TRBJ2-5, with 7 bases that match TRBD1. The length of the CDR3 is 15 residues. J lost 5 bases, V lost 5 bases, and 11 bases had no gene match. The germline CDR1 and CDR2 sequences are SGHAT and FQNNGV. The CDR3 DNA reads as TGTGCCAGCAGCCCCTACAAGACAGGGATGGAGACCCAGTACTTC. This encodes CASSPYKTGMETQYF.

J is TRBJ1-3 and V is TRBV19, with 7 bases aligning to TRBD1. Germline V gene lookup returns CDR1 LNHDA and CDR2 SQIVND (reference sequence). J was trimmed by 0 bases and V by 10 bases; bases with no gene match: 12. The CDR3 is 16 amino acids. CDR3 nucleotide sequence: TGTGCCACCAAAACGGACAGGTGGAGCTCTGGAAACACCATATATTTT. Encoded protein: CATKTDRWSSGNTIYF.

The chain combines TRBV7-2 with TRBJ1-2; D remains unclear. This CDR3 has 13 amino acids. CDR1 is SGHTA, CDR2 FQGNSA, per germline. V was trimmed by 8 bases and J by 4 bases, leaving 14 bases between them. CDR3 region: CASGQGGFYGYTF. The CDR3 DNA sequence: TGTGCCAGCGGCCAAGGAGGATTCTATGGCTACACCTTC.

This clone has a handful of counts. The gene calls are TRBV30 and TRBJ1-2; 9 bases are a match to TRBD1. The CDR3 spans 13 residues. V shed 4 bases and J 4 bases; nucleotides not matched to a gene: 4. Germline V lookup: CDR1 GTSNPN, CDR2 SVGIG (reference sequence). CDR3 protein: CAWKGQGSYGYTF. In nucleotides, the CDR3 is TGTGCCTGGAAAGGACAGGGGTCCTATGGCTACACCTTC.

The chain links TRBV30 to TRBJ1-6; D gene uncertain. The CDR3 extends over 13 amino acids. Germline V gene data show CDR1 as GTSNPN and CDR2 as SVGIG (reference sequence). Trimming stripped 2 bases from V and 9 bases from J, with 11 bases between. CDR3 residues: CAWSIFSSSPLHF. The DNA for the CDR3 is TGTGCCTGGAGTATTTTTTCCAGTTCACCCCTCCACTTT.

This clone was seen more than once but under ten times. The chain recombines TRBV19 with TRBJ1-5, with 7 bases aligning to TRBD1. Trimming cost V 3 bases and J 5 bases; bases outside gene matches: 10. This CDR3 has 16 residues. Germline assignment: CDR1 LNHDA and CDR2 SQIVND (reference sequence). CDR3 sequence reads: CASSMTQTGRHQPQHF. CDR3 in DNA: TGTGCCAGTAGTATGACGCAGACAGGGCGCCATCAGCCCCAGCATTTT.

The chain links TRBV6-4 to TRBJ1-4; 8 positions match TRBD1. This CDR3 spans 15 amino acids. Trimming at V came to 6 bases and at J to 2 bases, leaving 5 bases not matched to a gene. Germline V gene sequence: CDR1 MRHNA, CDR2 SNTAGT. CDR3: CASSKNRGTNEKLFF. CDR3 DNA sequence: TGTGCCAGCAGCAAGAACAGGGGGACTAATGAAAAACTGTTTTTT.

This chain links TRBV10-3 with TRBJ1-1; the D gene is possibly TRBD1 (6 bases). The ends were cut back, 2 bases at V and 3 bases at J, with 7 bases in the middle. This CDR3 comprises 13 residues. Per the germline V gene, CDR1 is ENHRY and CDR2 is SYGVKD. CDR3 in DNA: TGTGCCATCAGTGAGAACAGGGACACTGAAGCTTTCTTT. Residues: CAISENRDTEAFF.

Turning to this clone: It is likely a read error, because the conserved phenylalanine at the end of the CDR3 is missing. It is unclear where the CDR3 begins or ends on the DNA, so no DNA is shown, and the CDR3 is as TCRdb lists it. V gene TRBV10-2 combines with J gene TRBJ2-7; the table calls TRBD2, which could not be checked here. Germline V gives CDR1 WSHSY, CDR2 SAAADI. Termini included, the CDR3 measures 11 amino acids. CDR3: CASSPGTQCGI.

The chain recombines TRBV7-9 with TRBJ2-3; 10 bases fit TRBD1. V trimming: 5 bases; J trimming: 2 bases; junction bases outside the gene matches: 7. CDR1 is SEHNR, CDR2 FQNEAQ, per germline (reference sequence). The CDR3 has 16 residues. The CDR3 DNA reads as TGTGCCAGCAGCAGCCGGGACAGGGGTATCACAGATACGCAGTATTTT. This codes for CASSSRDRGITDTQYF.

This rearrangement joins TRBV4-2 to TRBJ2-2; perhaps TRBD1 as D (5 bases). Trimming took off 4 bases at V and 4 bases at J, with 19 bases between the two ends. The CDR3 loop spans 17 amino acids. CDR1 and CDR2 from the germline V gene are LGHNA and YNFKEQ. This CDR3 is CASSPYGASRGTGELFF. The DNA of the CDR3 is TGTGCCAGCAGCCCCTATGGGGCTAGTAGGGGCACCGGGGAGCTGTTTTTT.

V gene TRBV29-1 combines with J gene TRBJ2-7; the match to TRBD1 covers 9 bases. This CDR3 has 13 residues. The germline CDR1 and CDR2 sequences are SQVTM and ANQGSEA. With V trimmed by 1 base and J by 4 bases, 2 bases remained unmatched. The CDR3: CSVEADRGYEQYF. CDR3 bases: TGCAGCGTTGAAGCGGACAGGGGATACGAGCAGTACTTC.

V and J are TRBV19 and TRBJ1-5, with unresolved D. The CDR3 length is 14 residues. The V gene lost 6 bases and the J gene lost 6 bases, with 15 bases spanning the gap. Germline CDR1 LNHDA, CDR2 SQIVND (reference sequence). CDR3 bases: TGTGCCAGTAGAGATCATGGTTTCAGTCAGCCCCAGCATTTT. This translates into CASRDHGFSQPQHF.

There are a few counts of this clone. The chain has TRBV11-2 and TRBJ2-7, with TRBD2 identical over 7 bases. Germline CDR1 reads SGHAT; CDR2 reads FQNNGV. With 0 bases clipped from V and 3 bases from J, the junction kept 8 bases outside the gene matches. This CDR3 has 16 residues. CDR3 DNA: TGTGCCAGCAGCTTAGATCCCAGCGGGATTATCTACGAGCAGTACTTC. It is translated as CASSLDPSGIIYEQYF.

This chain links TRBV15 with TRBJ2-7; 8 nucleotides align to TRBD1. CDR3 size: 17 residues. The ends lost 4 bases at V and 0 bases at J; junction bases unmatched: 11. CDR1 LNHNV and CDR2 YYDKDF come from the germline V gene (reference sequence). CDR3 coding DNA: TGTGCCACCAGCATGGACAGGGCCACGGAGAGCTCCTACGAGCAGTACTTC. Translating it yields CATSMDRATESSYEQYF.

Remarks on this clone: The sample has other DNA sequences that encode this CDR3 too. The V call is TRBV6-1, the J call TRBJ2-7; D perhaps matches TRBD1 (5 bases). The CDR3 has 15 residues. The germline V gene has CDR1 MNHNS and CDR2 SASEGT. V lost 3 bases and J 3 bases, leaving 15 bases between the germline ends. The CDR3 loop reads CASSDSTARYYEQYF. The CDR3 DNA reads as TGTGCCAGCAGTGATTCGACAGCCCGGTACTACGAGCAGTACTTC.

V usage is TRBV7-3 and J usage is TRBJ2-7, with 8 bases fitting TRBD1. The germline V gene has CDR1 SGHTA and CDR2 FQGTGA. The ends lost 4 bases at V and 4 bases at J; junction bases unmatched: 9. CDR3 length: 15 residues. The CDR3 DNA is TGTGCCAGCAGCTACGGACAGGGTCCAAGTTACGAGCAGTACTTC. It specifies CASSYGQGPSYEQYF.

V gene TRBV4-1 combines with J gene TRBJ1-2; 7 bases are shared with TRBD1. This CDR3 is 13 amino acids long. Unmatched junction bases numbered 3, after V lost 1 base and J lost 7 bases. CDR1 is MGHRA and CDR2 is YSYEKL in the germline V gene. CDR3 loop: CASSQGAGGGYTF. DNA of the CDR3: TGCGCCAGCAGCCAAGGGGCAGGGGGTGGCTACACCTTC.

The CDR3 protein is CATSRDRRQVALSSNEQFF. The CDR3 DNA reads TGTGCCACCAGCAGAGATCGGAGACAGGTTGCCCTCAGTTCGAATGAGCAGTTCTTC. J is TRBJ2-1 and V is TRBV15; weak D call: TRBD1 (6 bases). The V gene's germline CDR1 is LNHNV and CDR2 YYDKDF (reference sequence). The CDR3 is 19 residues long. The V end was cut by 0 bases, the J end by 7 bases, with 25 bases between.

The CDR3 loop reads CASSLDGRATYEQYF. CDR3 coding DNA: TGTGCCAGCAGCTTAGACGGGAGGGCTACCTACGAGCAGTACTTC. The gene calls are TRBV7-6 and TRBJ2-7, with TRBD2 identical over 8 bases. J lost 2 bases, V lost 1 base, and 4 bases had no gene match. Germline CDR1 SGHVS, CDR2 FNYEAQ. The CDR3 is 15 residues long.

The gene calls are TRBV27 and TRBJ2-7; 10 positions match TRBD1. Per the germline V gene, CDR1 is MNHEY and CDR2 is SMNVEV (reference sequence). V was pared by 4 bases and J by 3 bases, with 3 bases of the junction left unmatched. CDR3 length: 14 amino acids. The CDR3 nucleotides are TGTGCCAGCAGTTGGGGACAGGGGAACTACGAGCAGTACTTC. Residues: CASSWGQGNYEQYF.